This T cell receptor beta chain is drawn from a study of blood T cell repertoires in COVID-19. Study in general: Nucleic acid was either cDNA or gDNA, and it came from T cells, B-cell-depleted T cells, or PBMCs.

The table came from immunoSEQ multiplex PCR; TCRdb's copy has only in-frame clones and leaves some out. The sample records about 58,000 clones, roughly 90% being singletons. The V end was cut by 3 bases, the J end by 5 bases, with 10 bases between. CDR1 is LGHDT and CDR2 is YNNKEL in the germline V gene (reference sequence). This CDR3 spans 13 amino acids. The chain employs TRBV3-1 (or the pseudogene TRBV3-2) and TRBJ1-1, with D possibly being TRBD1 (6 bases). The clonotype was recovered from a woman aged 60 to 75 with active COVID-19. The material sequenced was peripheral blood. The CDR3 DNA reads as TGTGCCAGCAGCCAGGTCCAGGGGACTGAAGCTTTCTTT. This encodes CASSQVQGTEAFF.